These T cell receptor beta chains were read from a single sample in a study of neoadjuvant nivolumab and ipilimumab in lung cancer. TCRdb's copy holds only in-frame clones and misses some; the assay was immunoSEQ multiplex PCR. The sample consists of around 3,000 clones, about nine tenths of them appearing once. The sample here was tumor tissue, taken after neoadjuvant nivolumab, alone or with ipilimumab, at or shortly before surgery. Every receptor here comes from an adult with non-small cell lung cancer. The CDR3 runs from the conserved cysteine through the conserved F or W. D genes are given only for firm matches. Some rows mark clone size as missing; the rest say once, few, many or name a class of expanded clone.

d_gene	j_gene	v_gene	abundance	CDR3aa	CDR3nt
NA	TRBJ1-2	TRBV6-5	NA	CASRGQKDGYTF	TGTGCCAGCCGGGGGCAGAAGGATGGCTACACCTTC
TRBD1	TRBJ2-3	TRBV9	NA	CASSVYRGLVDTQYF	TGTGCCAGCAGCGTATACAGGGGTTTGGTAGATACGCAGTATTTT
NA	TRBJ2-3	TRBV11-2	NA	CASSPITDTQYF	TGTGCCAGCAGCCCTATCACAGATACGCAGTATTTT
TRBD1	TRBJ2-7	TRBV4-3	NA	CASSQEVGTGNGEQYF	TGCGCCAGCAGCCAGGAAGTGGGGACAGGCAACGGCGAGCAGTACTTC
NA	TRBJ1-5	TRBV7-2	NA	CASSPQDSLYSNQPQHF	TGTGCCAGCAGCCCCCAAGACAGCCTATATAGCAATCAGCCCCAGCATTTT
TRBD1	TRBJ2-2	TRBV10-3	NA	CAISLGGQGATGELFF	TGTGCCATCAGCCTGGGGGGACAGGGTGCCACCGGGGAGCTGTTTTTT
TRBD1	TRBJ2-7	TRBV28	NA	CASRGDSSYEQYF	TGTGCCAGCAGAGGGGACAGCTCCTACGAGCAGTACTTC
NA	TRBJ1-5	TRBV5-5	NA	CASSLEGTIGTNQPQHF	TGTGCCAGCAGCTTGGAGGGGACAATTGGGACCAATCAGCCCCAGCATTTT
NA	TRBJ2-2	TRBV2	NA	CASTGSGENTGELFF	TGTGCCAGCACCGGTTCGGGGGAGAACACCGGGGAGCTGTTTTTT
NA	TRBJ1-2	TRBV7-8	once	CASSPTGVGYTF	TGTGCCAGCAGCCCGACAGGTGTCGGCTACACCTTC
NA	TRBJ2-5	TRBV25-1	once	CASSDQQGQETQYF	TGTGCCAGCAGTGATCAACAGGGCCAAGAGACCCAGTACTTC
NA	TRBJ2-1	TRBV5-6	NA	CASSLFTQGSLF	TGTGCCAGCAGCTTGTTCACTCAAGGAAGTCTCTTC
TRBD1	TRBJ1-1	TRBV11-3	NA	CASSSGTGKTEAFF	TGTGCCAGCAGCTCCGGGACAGGGAAAACTGAAGCTTTCTTT
NA	TRBJ2-6	TRBV7-2	once	CAIDAGQFSSGANVLTF	TGTGCCATTGACGCCGGACAGTTCAGCTCTGGGGCCAACGTCCTGACTTTC
NA	TRBJ2-3	TRBV9	NA	CASSVVGTDTQYF	TGTGCCAGCAGCGTAGTTGGCACAGATACGCAGTATTTT
NA	TRBJ1-1	TRBV5-1	NA	CASSPGTSTEAFF	TGCGCCAGCAGCCCAGGGACAAGTACTGAAGCTTTCTTT
NA	TRBJ1-1	TRBV9	NA	CASSPGTPTEAFF	TGTGCCAGCAGCCCTGGGACACCAACTGAAGCTTTCTTT
NA	TRBJ2-2	TRBV5-5	once	CASSLGQTNTGELFF	TGTGCCAGCAGCTTGGGGCAGACGAACACCGGGGAGCTGTTTTTT
NA	TRBJ2-2	TRBV7-8	NA	CASSLRRSGPGGHGELFF	TGTGCCAGCAGCTTAAGGAGATCGGGACCCGGAGGTCACGGGGAGCTGTTTTTT
NA	TRBJ1-3	TRBV30	NA	CAWSTTGVSGNTIYF	TGTGCCTGGAGTACGACAGGAGTCTCTGGAAACACCATATATTTT
NA	TRBJ2-4	TRBV5-6	NA	CASSRRRRGRVAKNIQYF	TGTGCCAGCAGCCGACGCCGGAGGGGGAGGGTAGCCAAAAACATTCAGTACTTC
NA	TRBJ1-1	TRBV6-6	NA	CASTPGGTNTEAFF	TGTGCCAGCACCCCGGGGGGGACAAACACTGAAGCTTTCTTT
TRBD1	TRBJ1-5	TRBV6-5	NA	CASRLQGDQPQHF	TGTGCCAGCAGATTACAGGGGGATCAGCCCCAGCATTTT
TRBD2	TRBJ2-1	TRBV6-1	NA	CASSDTVVGGSGNEQFF	TGTGCCAGCAGTGACACGGTTGTTGGCGGGAGTGGCAATGAGCAGTTCTTC
TRBD1	TRBJ1-4	TRBV18	NA	CASSLSGTGPPF	TGTGCCAGCTCACTCTCGGGGACAGGTCCGCCTTTT
TRBD2	TRBJ2-1	TRBV11-3	NA	CASSLGTSGNYEQFF	TGTGCCAGCAGCTTAGGGACTAGCGGGAATTATGAGCAGTTCTTC
NA	TRBJ2-7	TRBV15	NA	CATSRFRDQTYEQYF	TGTGCCACCAGCAGATTCCGGGACCAGACCTACGAGCAGTACTTC
NA	TRBJ1-1	TRBV5-1	NA	CASSSDTEAFF	TGCGCCAGCAGCTCGGACACTGAAGCTTTCTTT
TRBD1	TRBJ1-5	TRBV19	NA	CASSMPTGSGNQPQHF	TGTGCCAGTAGTATGCCGACAGGGAGCGGCAATCAGCCCCAGCATTTT
TRBD2	TRBJ2-1	TRBV5-1	NA	CASSQGTSGRAANEQFF	TGCGCCAGCAGCCAAGGTACTAGCGGGAGGGCCGCAAATGAGCAGTTCTTC
NA	TRBJ1-1	TRBV28	once	CASRTANRDTEAFF	TGTGCCAGCAGAACCGCCAACAGGGACACTGAAGCTTTCTTT
TRBD1	TRBJ2-2	TRBV6-1	NA	CASSDQGAQHGELFF	TGTGCCAGCAGTGATCAGGGGGCGCAGCACGGGGAGCTGTTTTTT
TRBD2	TRBJ2-7	TRBV5-1	NA	CAISLGLAGTYEQYF	TGCGCCATCAGCTTGGGACTAGCGGGAACCTACGAGCAGTACTTC
NA	TRBJ2-7	TRBV2	NA	CASSKTRASYEQYF	TGTGCCAGCAGTAAGACTAGGGCTTCCTACGAGCAGTACTTC
NA	TRBJ2-5	TRBV6-6	NA	CASSYGDSETQYF	TGTGCCAGCAGTTATGGGGACTCGGAGACCCAGTACTTC
NA	TRBJ2-3	TRBV28	NA	CASSFYQGRSTDTQYF	TGTGCCAGCAGTTTCTACCAGGGACGGAGCACAGATACGCAGTATTTT
TRBD2	TRBJ2-7	TRBV7-8	NA	CASSQGTSGRKNEQYF	TGTGCCAGCAGCCAAGGGACTAGCGGGAGAAAGAACGAGCAGTACTTC
TRBD1	TRBJ2-3	TRBV7-3	NA	CASSLYPGQVTDTQYF	TGTGCCAGCAGCCTCTATCCGGGACAGGTCACGGATACGCAGTATTTT
NA	TRBJ1-3	TRBV7-9	NA	CASSLIGLSGNTIYF	TGTGCCAGCAGCTTAATAGGGCTCTCTGGAAACACCATATATTTT
TRBD1	TRBJ2-2	TRBV6-5	NA	CASRGQGVGTGELFF	TGTGCCAGCAGAGGACAGGGGGTGGGCACCGGGGAGCTGTTTTTT
NA	TRBJ2-7	TRBV18	NA	CASSPRLRLEQYF	TGTGCCAGCTCACCAAGACTCCGGTTAGAGCAGTACTTC
NA	TRBJ2-1	TRBV6-1	NA	CASRGSSYNEQFF	TGTGCCAGCAGGGGGTCCTCCTACAATGAGCAGTTCTTC